Detailed here is one T cell receptor beta chain. This specimen comes from a study of T-cell reconstitution after alpha-beta-depleted transplantation in children. TCRbeta library preparation incorporated unique molecular identifiers. Using its own MiXCR run on the PCR reads, TCRdb lists one record per CDR3 protein. This sample carries about 270,000 distinct CDR3 sequences, over 8% of them seen once, and the ten largest clones take 10%. J gave up 0 bases and V 10 bases, and 8 bases lay outside the gene matches. The CDR3 loop spans 16 amino acids. The V gene's germline CDR1 is MNHEY and CDR2 SMNVEV (reference sequence).

V and J are TRBV27 and TRBJ1-5; 11 bases align to TRBD1. The sequencing used PBMCs from the stem cell graft donor, collected from the stem cell graft. The clonotype was recovered from a human donor who donated a stem cell graft to a child with SCID. The CDR3 bases are TGTGCCACCCGGACAGGGGGCTCGGGTAGCAATCAGCCCCAGCATTTT. Protein product: CATRTGGSGSNQPQHF.